The T cell receptor (beta chain) described here comes from a study of T cells in Graves' hyperthyroidism and ophthalmopathy. Findings of the study overall: Prediction of ophthalmopathy progression came a median roughly 7.1 months pre-onset.

This clonotype was picked up a small number of times. Its antigen is undetermined. The diagnostic basis comprised clinical symptoms, serum thyroxine and TRAb, thyroid ultrasound and orbital computed tomography. The V and J ends lost 4 bases and 3 bases respectively, with 10 bases between them. The CDR3 totals 13 residues. Germline V gene sequence: CDR1 LGHDT, CDR2 YNNKEL (reference sequence). RNA transcripts yielded amplified TCR beta CDR3 regions. When the TCR CDR3 underwent first-round RT-PCR, the HTBI primer set was used. One entry per CDR3 protein, called by TCRdb with MiXCR from the multiplex PCR reads. The sample lists under 350,000 distinct CDR3 sequences, roughly 13% occurring once.

V and J are TRBV3-1 and TRBJ2-7; D perhaps matches TRBD2 (6 bases). The TCR sequence derives from a woman in her thirties or forties with Graves' ophthalmopathy. Sequencing was carried out using blood. The CDR3 DNA reads as TGTGCCAGCAGCCGCGGGGACTTCTACGAGCAGTACTTC. It is translated as CASSRGDFYEQYF.